One TCR beta chain is described in this entry. Its antigen remains unidentified. Approximately 9 milliliters was the volume of peripheral blood drawn from each donor. Each sample provided at least 6 micrograms of extracted total RNA. The CDR3 has 16 amino acids. Germline CDR1 reads SEHNR; CDR2 reads FQNEAQ (reference sequence). Trimming removed 5 bases at V and 10 bases at J, with 24 bases between. These data are taken from a study of blood T cells in healthy people across ages. Notes on the study in general: No one knew whether donors had CMV, which possibly confounded expanded clonotype changes.

Then a second PCR, running roughly 6 to 12 cycles, was carried out with a sample-barcoded 5' primer and a J-beta primer mix. The yield of each sample was at least 3 million CDR3-containing paired-end reads. Each CDR3 protein gets one entry after TCRdb re-called the 5' RACE reads with MiXCR. The sample lists some 1.6 million distinct CDR3 sequences; roughly 32% were seen once. V usage is TRBV7-9 and J usage is TRBJ1-3; maybe TRBD1 (5 bases). Sequencing was performed on blood. This clonotype was sampled from a woman in her thirties in good health. CDR3 sequence: CASSNPPVGESKTIYF. The CDR3 DNA reads as TGTGCCAGCAGCAACCCGCCGGTAGGGGAGTCTAAGACCATATATTTT.